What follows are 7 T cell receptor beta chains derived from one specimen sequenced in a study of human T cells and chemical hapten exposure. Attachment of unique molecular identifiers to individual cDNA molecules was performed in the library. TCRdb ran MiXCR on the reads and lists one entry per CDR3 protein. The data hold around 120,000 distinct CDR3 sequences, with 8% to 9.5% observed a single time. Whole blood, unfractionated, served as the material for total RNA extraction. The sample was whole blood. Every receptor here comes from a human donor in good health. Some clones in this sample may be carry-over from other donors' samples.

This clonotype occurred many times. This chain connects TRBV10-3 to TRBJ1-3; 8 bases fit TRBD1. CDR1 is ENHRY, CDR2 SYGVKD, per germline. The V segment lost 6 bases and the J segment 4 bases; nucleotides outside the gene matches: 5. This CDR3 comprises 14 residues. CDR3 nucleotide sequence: TGTGCCATCAGCCTTGACAGGGGCGGAAACACCATATATTTT. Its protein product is CAISLDRGGNTIYF.

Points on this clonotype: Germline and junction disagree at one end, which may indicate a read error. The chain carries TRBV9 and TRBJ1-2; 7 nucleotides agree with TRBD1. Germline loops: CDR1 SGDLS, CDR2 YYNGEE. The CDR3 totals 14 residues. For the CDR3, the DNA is TGTGCCAACAGCCCCTGGGACAGTAACTATGGCTACACCTTC. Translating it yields CANSPWDSNYGYTF.

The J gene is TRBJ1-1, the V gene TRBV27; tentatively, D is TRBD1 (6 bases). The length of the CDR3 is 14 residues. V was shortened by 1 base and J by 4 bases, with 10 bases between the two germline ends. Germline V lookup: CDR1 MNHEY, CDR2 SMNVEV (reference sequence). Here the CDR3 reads CASSLLQGGTEAFF. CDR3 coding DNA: TGTGCCAGCAGTTTATTACAGGGTGGCACTGAAGCTTTCTTT.

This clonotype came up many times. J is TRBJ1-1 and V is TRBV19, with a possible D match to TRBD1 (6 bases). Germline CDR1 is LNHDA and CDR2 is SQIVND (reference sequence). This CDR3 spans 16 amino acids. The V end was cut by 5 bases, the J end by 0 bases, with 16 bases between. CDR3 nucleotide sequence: TGTGCCAGTAGTTCTAAGTACCGGGACATGAACACTGAAGCTTTCTTT. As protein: CASSSKYRDMNTEAFF.

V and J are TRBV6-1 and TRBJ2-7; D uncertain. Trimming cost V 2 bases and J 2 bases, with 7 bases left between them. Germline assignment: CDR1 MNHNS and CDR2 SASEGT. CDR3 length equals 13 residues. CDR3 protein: CASSEPPTYEQYF. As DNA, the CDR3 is TGTGCCAGCAGTGAACCCCCGACCTACGAGCAGTACTTC.

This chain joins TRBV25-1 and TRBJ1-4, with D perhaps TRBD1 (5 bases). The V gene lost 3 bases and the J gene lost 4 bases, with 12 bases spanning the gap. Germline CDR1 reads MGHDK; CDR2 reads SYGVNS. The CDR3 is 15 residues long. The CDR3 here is CASSDRVAGNEKLFF. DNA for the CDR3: TGTGCCAGCAGTGACAGGGTGGCGGGTAATGAAAAACTGTTTTTT.

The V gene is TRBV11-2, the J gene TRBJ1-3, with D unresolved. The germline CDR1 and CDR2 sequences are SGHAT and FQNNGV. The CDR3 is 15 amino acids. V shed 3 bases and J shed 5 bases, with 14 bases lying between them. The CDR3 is CASSFHPRDRNTIYF. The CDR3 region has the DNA TGTGCCAGCAGCTTCCACCCACGCGACAGAAACACCATATATTTT.